Listed here are 21 T cell receptor beta chains from one sample, sequenced in a study of cytomegalovirus exposure and HLA in healthy donors. Primers included in the PCR were 60 Vbeta and 13 Jbeta primers. Clones were read by immunoSEQ multiplex PCR, and TCRdb kept only the in-frame ones, dropping some. The sample records 150,000 or so clones, 86% being singletons. The sequencing input was PBMCs. The receptors stem from a woman younger than 30 in good health and CMV-seronegative.

V gene TRBV9 combines with J gene TRBJ1-2, with 9 bases identical to TRBD1. Germline-derived CDR1 and CDR2 are SGDLS and YYNGEE. This CDR3 spans 14 amino acids. The V gene end was trimmed by 3 bases and the J gene end by 6 bases; junction bases not matched to a gene: 6. This CDR3 reads CASSAQQGADGYTF. CDR3 in DNA: TGTGCCAGCAGCGCCCAACAGGGGGCGGATGGCTACACCTTC.

The chain recombines TRBV25-1 with TRBJ2-1; D call uncertain. V shed 4 bases and J shed 10 bases, with 14 bases lying between them. This CDR3 contains 13 residues. The germline CDR1 and CDR2 sequences are MGHDK and SYGVNS. The CDR3 here is CASSAEAREEQFF. In nucleotides, the CDR3 is TGTGCCAGCAGTGCCGAGGCCCGCGAGGAGCAGTTCTTC.

Written as DNA, the CDR3 is TGTGCCAGCAGTTTATCAGCGGGGATCTATGGCTACACCTTC. As protein: CASSLSAGIYGYTF. V is TRBV28 and J is TRBJ1-2, with unresolved D. Germline V gives CDR1 MDHEN, CDR2 SYDVKM. V was trimmed by 1 base and J by 4 bases, leaving 10 bases between them. The CDR3 sequence is 14 residues long.

The chain links TRBV4-1 to TRBJ1-2; 7 bases fit TRBD1. V gave up 2 bases and J gave up 4 bases; unmatched junction bases: 4. The CDR3 spans 14 residues. The V gene's germline CDR1 is MGHRA and CDR2 YSYEKL. CDR3 sequence reads: CASSQRTGVYGYTF. CDR3 coding DNA: TGCGCCAGCAGCCAACGAACAGGGGTCTATGGCTACACCTTC.

The CDR3 nucleotides are TGTGCCAGTAGTTTATCAGGGGGCTGGGGAGAGACCCAGTACTTC. Protein: CASSLSGGWGETQYF. The chain is built from TRBV19 and TRBJ2-5; 8 bases agree with TRBD1. The CDR3 spans 15 residues. Germline CDR1 reads LNHDA; CDR2 reads SQIVND (reference sequence). V trimming: 5 bases; J trimming: 4 bases; junction bases outside the gene matches: 9.

The CDR3, as DNA: TGTGCCAGCCGGCTGGCAGGTCGTGTTTACGAGCAGTACTTC. Protein: CASRLAGRVYEQYF. V gene TRBV6-1 combines with J gene TRBJ2-7; no reliable D call. The CDR3 covers 14 residues. CDR1 and CDR2 from the germline V gene are MNHNS and SASEGT. The V end was cut by 8 bases, the J end by 4 bases, with 18 bases between.

The chain joins TRBV2 to TRBJ2-3, with TRBD2 matching over 8 bases. Germline values: CDR1 SNHLY, CDR2 FYNNEI. The CDR3 extends over 13 amino acids. Unmatched junction bases numbered 4, after V lost 11 bases and J lost 0 bases. In DNA, the CDR3 is TGTGCCGCACGGGGGGGGAGCACAGATACGCAGTATTTT. Amino acid sequence: CAARGGSTDTQYF.

This chain joins TRBV27 and TRBJ1-4, with TRBD1 matching over 9 bases. V was clipped by 6 bases and J by 6 bases; unmatched bases: 5. The CDR3 has 14 residues. Germline lookup yields CDR1 MNHEY and CDR2 SMNVEV (reference sequence). The CDR3: CASRPGQGDEKLFF. The CDR3 region has the DNA TGTGCCAGCAGACCGGGACAGGGAGATGAAAAACTGTTTTTT.

The rearrangement joins TRBV7-9 to TRBJ2-1; a possible D gene is TRBD2 (5 bases). This CDR3 spans 13 amino acids. Germline CDR1 reads SEHNR; CDR2 reads FQNEAQ (reference sequence). V gave up 5 bases and J gave up 6 bases, with 11 bases separating them. The CDR3 coding sequence is TGTGCCAGCAGCCCTGGACTCTCCAATGAGCAGTTCTTC. This encodes CASSPGLSNEQFF.

This rearrangement joins TRBV30 to TRBJ1-1, with 7 bases identical to TRBD1. The CDR3 has 14 amino acids. Germline lookup yields CDR1 GTSNPN and CDR2 SVGIG (reference sequence). Trimming at V came to 3 bases and at J to 0 bases, leaving 4 bases not matched to a gene. The CDR3 DNA reads as TGTGCCTGGAGGGGGGGACAGTTGAACACTGAAGCTTTCTTT. Translating gives CAWRGGQLNTEAFF.

This clone has just one count. DNA of the CDR3: TGTGCCAGTAGTATTCCGGACAGGGGGTACGGCTACACCTTC. Protein sequence: CASSIPDRGYGYTF. V gene TRBV19 combines with J gene TRBJ1-2; 10 bases match TRBD1. Germline V lookup: CDR1 LNHDA, CDR2 SQIVND (reference sequence). Unmatched junction bases numbered 6, after V lost 3 bases and J lost 8 bases. This CDR3 is 14 amino acids long.

V usage is TRBV6-5 and J usage is TRBJ2-2; D is possibly TRBD1 (5 bases). The CDR3 has 15 amino acids. CDR1 and CDR2 (germline): MNHEY, SVGAGI. Deletions cut 5 bases from V and 2 bases from J, with 12 bases between. The CDR3 coding sequence is TGTGCCAGCAGTCCGGACACGAGAAACACCGGGGAGCTGTTTTTT. This sequence encodes CASSPDTRNTGELFF.

J is TRBJ1-1 and V is TRBV28; a possible D gene is TRBD1 (6 bases). This CDR3 is 14 amino acids long. CDR1 is MDHEN and CDR2 is SYDVKM in the germline V gene. Trimming took 8 bases from V and 0 from J, leaving 13 bases between them. The CDR3 here is CASVLQGLNTEAFF. The CDR3 DNA sequence: TGTGCCAGCGTTTTACAGGGACTGAACACTGAAGCTTTCTTT. Full variable domain (rest looked up from reference TRBV28 and TRBJ1-1): DVKVTQSSRYLVKRTGEKVFLECVQDMDHENMFWYRQDPGLGLRLIYFSYDVKMKEKGDIPEGYSVSREKKERFSLILESASTNQTSMYLCASVLQGLNTEAFFGQGTRLTVV.

The V gene is TRBV19, the J gene TRBJ2-1; D uncertain. Deletions cut 6 bases from V and 4 bases from J, with 13 bases between. Germline V lookup: CDR1 LNHDA, CDR2 SQIVND (reference sequence). The CDR3 loop spans 14 amino acids. The CDR3 DNA reads TGTGCCAGTAGGGGCAAAAATTTGTACAATGAGCAGTTCTTC. It codes for CASRGKNLYNEQFF.

The rearrangement uses TRBV5-3 and TRBJ2-2; 11 bases align to TRBD2. TRBV5-3 is labeled an ORF, and its function is uncertain. The CDR3 length is 17 residues. V trimming: 4 bases; J trimming: 7 bases; junction bases outside the gene matches: 12. CDR3 region: CARSLISSGRYGGELFF. In nucleotides, the CDR3 is TGTGCCAGAAGCCTCATATCTAGCGGGAGGTACGGCGGGGAGCTGTTTTTT.

Turning to this clone: The sample holds other DNA sequences that translate to the same CDR3. The genes are TRBV27 and TRBJ2-7, with 8 positions matching TRBD2. The CDR3 has 13 residues. The V gene end was trimmed by 5 bases and the J gene end by 3 bases; junction bases not matched to a gene: 3. The germline V gene encodes CDR1 MNHEY and CDR2 SMNVEV (reference sequence). CDR3 amino acids: CASSLTSGYEQYF. The CDR3 DNA sequence: TGTGCCAGCAGTCTCACTAGCGGCTACGAGCAGTACTTC.

J is TRBJ1-2 and V is TRBV19; no reliable D call. The CDR3 extends over 14 amino acids. The germline gives CDR1 LNHDA, CDR2 SQIVND (reference sequence). Trimming removed 9 bases from V and 2 bases from J, with 16 bases in between. The DNA of the CDR3 is TGTGCCAGCACTATTCCAGAGTGGAACTATGGCTACACCTTC. Its translation: CASTIPEWNYGYTF.

The rearrangement joins TRBV27 to TRBJ1-5, with D possibly being TRBD1 (5 bases). Trimming removed 6 bases at V and 4 bases at J, with 10 bases between. There are 13 residues in the CDR3. Germline lookup yields CDR1 MNHEY and CDR2 SMNVEV (reference sequence). CDR3 sequence: CASSPRGNQPQHF. As DNA, the CDR3 is TGTGCCAGCAGCCCTAGGGGAAATCAGCCCCAGCATTTT.

The genes are TRBV4-2 and TRBJ2-5, with 12 bases matching TRBD2. Trimming cost V 5 bases and J 4 bases; bases outside gene matches: 17. The germline V gene has CDR1 LGHNA and CDR2 YNFKEQ. This CDR3 contains 19 residues. CDR3 bases: TGTGCCAGCAGCTTAAGAGGAGGATTGTCTAGCGGGGGGGCAGAGACCCAGTACTTC. It translates to CASSLRGGLSSGGAETQYF.

The gene calls are TRBV2 and TRBJ1-5; D remains ambiguous. This CDR3 is built from 17 residues. Germline V gene lookup returns CDR1 SNHLY and CDR2 FYNNEI. V dropped 6 bases and J dropped 1 base, with 19 bases sitting between them. CDR3 loop: CASRGRRPSFSNQPQHF. Written as DNA, the CDR3 is TGTGCCAGCAGGGGCCGGAGGCCCAGCTTCAGCAATCAGCCCCAGCATTTT. Supplemented by reference TRBV2 and TRBJ1-5, the full variable domain reads EPEVTQTPSHQVTQMGQEVILRCVPISNHLYFYWYRQILGQKVEFLVSFYNNEISEKSEIFDDQFSVERPDGSNFTLKIRSTKLEDSAMYFCASRGRRPSFSNQPQHFGDGTRLSIL.

The chain carries TRBV2 and TRBJ1-1; D perhaps matches TRBD1 (6 bases). V shed 4 bases and J shed 0 bases, with 15 bases lying between them. There are 16 residues in the CDR3. CDR1 is SNHLY, CDR2 FYNNEI, per germline. DNA of the CDR3: TGTGCCAGCAGTGCATTAGGGGGACACTTGAACACTGAAGCTTTCTTT. This sequence encodes CASSALGGHLNTEAFF. The whole variable domain, remainder taken from reference TRBV2 and TRBJ1-1, is EPEVTQTPSHQVTQMGQEVILRCVPISNHLYFYWYRQILGQKVEFLVSFYNNEISEKSEIFDDQFSVERPDGSNFTLKIRSTKLEDSAMYFCASSALGGHLNTEAFFGQGTRLTVV.